The 29 T cell receptor beta chains given below trace back to one sample, sequenced in a study of blood T cell repertoires in COVID-19. Repertoires were generated with immunoSEQ multiplex PCR, while TCRdb's copy carries only in-frame clones and drops some. The sample consists of 200,000 to 300,000 clones, approximately 81% of them appearing once. Sequenced sample: peripheral blood. The receptors stem from a man between 60 and 70 years old with acute or convalescent COVID-19.

The CDR3 sequence: CASSQGGNSPLHF. CDR3 bases: TGTGCCAGCAGTCAGGGGGGAAATTCACCCCTCCACTTT. The chain couples TRBV7-3 to TRBJ1-6, with 7 nucleotides matching TRBD1. This CDR3 is 13 amino acids long. Germline CDR1 and CDR2: SGHTA and FQGTGA. V lost 6 bases to trimming and J lost 7 bases; unmatched junction nucleotides: 3.

The V gene is TRBV4-3, the J gene TRBJ2-7, with TRBD2 as a possible D gene (5 bases). Trimming stripped 1 base from V and 3 bases from J, with 10 bases between. CDR3 length: 14 residues. The germline gives CDR1 LGHNA, CDR2 YSLEER. CDR3 in amino acids: CASSQGARDYEQYF. The CDR3 DNA is TGCGCCAGCAGCCAAGGGGCGAGGGACTACGAGCAGTACTTC.

V and J are TRBV13 and TRBJ2-1, with a possible D match to TRBD2 (7 bases). V was cut by 5 bases and J by 0 bases, with 14 bases left in between. This CDR3 comprises 16 residues. Germline V gives CDR1 PRHDT, CDR2 FYEKMQ (reference sequence). The CDR3 nucleotides read TGTGCCAGCAGCACCAGGGAGGGGGGCTCCTACAATGAGCAGTTCTTC. This codes for CASSTREGGSYNEQFF.

The chain carries TRBV4-1 and TRBJ1-1; 12 bases fit TRBD1. Germline trimming cut 4 bases from V and 0 bases from J; bases unmatched to any gene: 9. Germline CDR1 is MGHRA and CDR2 is YSYEKL. This CDR3 is built from 18 residues. The CDR3 bases are TGCGCCAGCAGCCGGCAAGGGACAGGGGGCGCGATGAACACTGAAGCTTTCTTT. It translates to CASSRQGTGGAMNTEAFF.

The chain carries TRBV6-5 and TRBJ1-6; weak D call: TRBD1 (5 bases). The germline V and J ends were trimmed by 7 bases and 7 bases, with 14 bases remaining between them. Germline V gene data show CDR1 as MNHEY and CDR2 as SVGAGI. This CDR3 spans 14 amino acids. The CDR3 protein is CASTLGLGNSPLHF. The CDR3 DNA sequence: TGTGCCAGCACCTTGGGACTGGGGAATTCACCCCTCCACTTT.

CDR3 sequence reads: CAISESNGGSGDTQYF. The CDR3 DNA is TGTGCCATCAGTGAGTCTAACGGGGGTTCCGGAGATACGCAGTATTTT. This chain connects TRBV10-3 to TRBJ2-3, with TRBD2 as a possible D gene (6 bases). V shed 0 bases and J shed 5 bases, with 15 bases lying between them. This CDR3 spans 16 amino acids. CDR1 and CDR2 from the germline V gene are ENHRY and SYGVKD.

The CDR3 loop reads CASSLNLGMNTEAFF. The CDR3 DNA follows: TGTGCCAGCAGCTTGAATCTCGGGATGAACACTGAAGCTTTCTTT. This sequence joins TRBV11-2 and TRBJ1-1; unclear D gene. This CDR3 region has 15 residues. CDR1 is SGHAT, CDR2 FQNNGV, per germline. Trimming stripped 3 bases from V and 0 bases from J, with 11 bases between.

V usage is TRBV5-5 and J usage is TRBJ2-7; 12 nucleotides match TRBD2. With 4 bases clipped from V and 3 bases from J, the junction kept 5 bases outside the gene matches. CDR3 length: 15 amino acids. Germline V CDR1 and CDR2: SGHKS, YYEKEE (reference sequence). The CDR3 sequence: CASSASGGARYEQYF. CDR3 nucleotide sequence: TGTGCCAGCAGCGCTAGCGGGGGGGCCCGCTACGAGCAGTACTTC.

This sequence joins TRBV19 and TRBJ1-2; possible D gene TRBD1, 6 bases. Trimming cost V 7 bases and J 8 bases, with 29 bases left between them. This CDR3 has 17 residues. CDR1 LNHDA and CDR2 SQIVND come from the germline V gene (reference sequence). The CDR3 coding sequence is TGTGCCAGTACCGAAGGGCCACCTACAGGGTTGAGTAGAGGCTACACCTTC. It codes for CASTEGPPTGLSRGYTF.

This clone was seen a single time. The gene calls are TRBV4-2 and TRBJ2-7; 7 bases line up with TRBD1. After removal of 3 bases from V and 3 bases from J, the junction contained 11 bases not matched to a gene. The length of the CDR3 is 16 residues. Germline V lookup: CDR1 LGHNA, CDR2 YNFKEQ. The CDR3 region has the DNA TGTGCCAGCAGCCATACCGGGACAGCGTTATACTACGAGCAGTACTTC. Translated, it gives CASSHTGTALYYEQYF.

The chain uses TRBV2 and TRBJ2-7; the D gene is possibly TRBD1 (6 bases). Trimming removed 3 bases from V and 1 base from J, with 16 bases in between. Germline V CDR1 and CDR2: SNHLY, FYNNEI. CDR3 length equals 16 residues. CDR3 sequence: CASSEEPQGLSYEQYF. For the CDR3, the DNA is TGTGCCAGCAGTGAGGAACCACAGGGATTGTCCTACGAGCAGTACTTC.

The chain couples TRBV7-9 to TRBJ1-5, with D hard to call. Germline CDR1 is SEHNR and CDR2 is FQNEAQ (reference sequence). There are 16 residues in the CDR3. Trimming took off 0 bases at V and 4 bases at J, with 13 bases between the two ends. The CDR3 loop reads CASSLARGPRNQPQHF. The CDR3 DNA reads as TGTGCCAGCAGCTTAGCGAGAGGTCCTCGGAATCAGCCCCAGCATTTT.

The chain couples TRBV5-8 to TRBJ2-7; 13 bases are shared with TRBD2. Trimming removed 3 bases from V and 2 bases from J; junction bases left unmatched: 14. This CDR3 has 19 residues. Per the germline V gene, CDR1 is SGHTS and CDR2 is YDEGEE. CDR3 DNA: TGTGCCAGCAGCTCGACACCGGGACTAGCGGGACCCTCCGCCTACGAGCAGTACTTC. Translating gives CASSSTPGLAGPSAYEQYF. Combining the CDR3 with reference TRBV5-8 and TRBJ2-7 gives the whole variable domain EAGVTQSPTHLIKTRGQQATLRCSPISGHTSVYWYQQALGLGLQFLLWYDEGEERNRGNFPPRFSGRQFPNYSSELNVNALELEDSALYLCASSSTPGLAGPSAYEQYFGPGTRLTVT.

In this sample, this clone turned up a few times. The chain carries TRBV28 and TRBJ2-7; D is possibly TRBD1 (5 bases). Germline V gene data show CDR1 as MDHEN and CDR2 as SYDVKM. Trimming pared 10 bases from V and 3 bases from J, leaving 7 bases between. The CDR3 is 10 residues long. The CDR3 here is CAKTGYEQYF. In DNA form, the CDR3 reads TGTGCCAAAACAGGCTACGAGCAGTACTTC.

The chain recombines TRBV10-3 with TRBJ1-1; 7 bases are shared with TRBD1. CDR1 and CDR2 from the germline V gene are ENHRY and SYGVKD. The CDR3 is 17 residues long. After removal of 4 bases from V and 3 bases from J, the junction contained 14 bases not matched to a gene. DNA for the CDR3: TGTGCCATCAGTGGGCACGGGGTCACAGGGGTCGACACTGAAGCTTTCTTT. Protein product: CAISGHGVTGVDTEAFF.

The V gene is TRBV19, the J gene TRBJ1-4, with D perhaps TRBD1 (5 bases). This CDR3 spans 16 amino acids. CDR1 is LNHDA and CDR2 is SQIVND in the germline V gene (reference sequence). Trimming removed 5 bases at V and 10 bases at J, with 23 bases between. CDR3 loop: CASSLGGAGIFGKLFF. The DNA for the CDR3 is TGTGCCAGTAGTCTTGGCGGGGCCGGGATATTCGGAAAACTGTTTTTT.

About this clone itself: Germline and junction disagree at one end, which may indicate a read error. This rearrangement joins TRBV7-7 to TRBJ2-2, with TRBD2 matching 11 bases. Germline V lookup: CDR1 SSHAT, CDR2 FNYEAQ (reference sequence). The CDR3 has 17 amino acids. In nucleotides, the CDR3 is TGTGCTAGCAGCTCCTCTAGCGGGAGGATGAACACCGGGGAGCTGTTTTTT. Translating gives CASSSSSGRMNTGELFF.

V and J are TRBV5-1 and TRBJ1-1; 8 bases are shared with TRBD1. The CDR3 covers 15 residues. The J segment lost 2 bases and the V segment lost 3 bases, leaving 6 bases of the junction unmatched. The germline V gene encodes CDR1 SGHRS and CDR2 YFSETQ. The CDR3: CASSYTGGGNTEAFF. The CDR3 DNA is TGCGCCAGCAGCTATACAGGGGGAGGAAACACTGAAGCTTTCTTT.

This clone is a singleton in its sample. The chain couples TRBV10-1 to TRBJ2-1; 7 bases align to TRBD2. There are 13 residues in the CDR3. Germline trimming cut 9 bases from V and 9 bases from J; bases unmatched to any gene: 11. Germline V gene data show CDR1 as WNHNN and CDR2 as SYGVQD (reference sequence). The CDR3 protein is CARPPGRGREQFF. CDR3 DNA: TGCGCCAGACCACCTGGGAGGGGTCGTGAGCAGTTCTTC.

This chain links TRBV21-1 with TRBJ2-2; TRBD1, the table's D call, was not compared with the DNA. TRBV21-1 is a listed pseudogene. This CDR3 region has 17 residues. The CDR3 reads CASNSSSDRLNTGELFF. The CDR3 region has the DNA TGTGCCAGCAACTCTTCCTCCGACAGGCTGAACACCGGGGAGCTGTTTTTT.

This chain uses TRBV4-2 with TRBJ2-2; TRBD2 matches 7 bases. With V trimmed by 0 bases and J by 7 bases, 8 bases remained unmatched. This CDR3 has 16 amino acids. Germline V gene lookup returns CDR1 LGHNA and CDR2 YNFKEQ. Here the CDR3 reads CASSQDRVAGHGELFF. In DNA form, the CDR3 reads TGTGCCAGCAGCCAAGATCGGGTAGCGGGCCACGGGGAGCTGTTTTTT.

The gene calls are TRBV6-1 and TRBJ2-7, with D perhaps TRBD1 (5 bases). V was cut by 2 bases and J by 5 bases, with 10 bases left in between. Looked up from germline, CDR1 is MNHNS and CDR2 is SASEGT. This CDR3 comprises 13 residues. CDR3: CASSELGRNEQYF. DNA of the CDR3: TGTGCCAGCAGTGAATTGGGGCGGAACGAGCAGTACTTC.

The genes are TRBV6-2 or TRBV6-3 and TRBJ2-3, with 9 bases fitting TRBD2. The germline gives CDR1 MNHEY, CDR2 SVGEGT. The V and J ends lost 5 bases and 2 bases, in that order; junction bases with no gene match: 2. CDR3 length equals 14 residues. This chain's CDR3 is CASSSGRITDTQYF. The CDR3 DNA reads as TGTGCCAGCAGTAGCGGGAGGATCACAGATACGCAGTATTTT.

The gene calls are TRBV5-1 and TRBJ2-2, with 7 bases identical to TRBD1. The trim removed 4 bases at V and 2 bases at J, leaving 8 bases unmatched. Germline-derived CDR1 and CDR2 are SGHRS and YFSETQ. This CDR3 is 16 amino acids long. In DNA form, the CDR3 reads TGCGCCAGCAGCCCCTTGACAGGGTTAAACACCGGGGAGCTGTTTTTT. Residues: CASSPLTGLNTGELFF.

The chain has TRBV25-1 and TRBJ1-3; D is ambiguous. From germline, CDR1 is MGHDK and CDR2 SYGVNS. The ends were cut back, 4 bases at V and 2 bases at J, with 9 bases in the middle. The CDR3 loop spans 14 amino acids. In DNA, the CDR3 is TGTGCCAGCAGTGTCGCAGGTGCTGGAAACACCATATATTTT. It is translated as CASSVAGAGNTIYF.

The chain joins TRBV19 to TRBJ1-1, with a possible D match to TRBD1 (5 bases). The V gene's germline CDR1 is LNHDA and CDR2 SQIVND (reference sequence). This CDR3 has 14 residues. The V end lost 4 bases, the J end lost 4 bases, and 13 bases lay between the germline ends. The CDR3 region has the DNA TGTGCCAGTAGTAACCAGGGCCTAGGCACTGAAGCTTTCTTT. This codes for CASSNQGLGTEAFF.

This clone has only a few counts. V and J are TRBV11-2 and TRBJ2-2; 12 positions match TRBD1. The germline gives CDR1 SGHAT, CDR2 FQNNGV. This CDR3 is built from 19 residues. J was trimmed by 5 bases and V by 6 bases; bases with no gene match: 16. The CDR3 here is CASRAPGQGARGLTGELFF. DNA for the CDR3: TGTGCCAGCAGGGCACCGGGACAGGGGGCACGGGGGTTAACCGGGGAGCTGTTTTTT.

V gene TRBV10-3 combines with J gene TRBJ2-2; 8 positions match TRBD1. CDR1 and CDR2 (germline): ENHRY, SYGVKD. V shed 6 bases and J 2 bases; nucleotides not matched to a gene: 8. The CDR3 spans 16 residues. CDR3 nucleotide sequence: TGTGCCATCAGGACCTTGACAGGGGAAAACACCGGGGAGCTGTTTTTT. This encodes CAIRTLTGENTGELFF.

V gene TRBV9 combines with J gene TRBJ1-6; the D is unclear. V lost 0 bases to trimming and J lost 1 base, with 17 bases between them. From germline, CDR1 is SGDLS and CDR2 YYNGEE. The CDR3 contains 19 residues. In DNA form, the CDR3 reads TGTGCCAGCAGCGTAGGAGGACCTCTCAGAGGGTCCTATAATTCACCCCTCCACTTT. Translated: CASSVGGPLRGSYNSPLHF.